The 8 T cell receptor beta chains presented below share a single source sample, sequenced in a study of T cell changes during pregnancy in multiple sclerosis. Profiled with immunoSEQ multiplex PCR; TCRdb holds only in-frame clones, not every one. The sample has approximately 38,000 clones, approximately 92% seen once. Sequencing used CD8+ T cells from peripheral blood mononuclear cells, obtained in the third trimester of pregnancy. The origin of the receptors is a female donor with multiple sclerosis, enrolled in a pregnancy study.

This rearrangement joins TRBV30 to TRBJ1-6; 8 bases line up with TRBD1. The CDR3 totals 15 residues. V lost 0 bases, J lost 7 bases, and 5 bases stayed unmatched. CDR1 is GTSNPN and CDR2 is SVGIG in the germline V gene (reference sequence). For the CDR3, the DNA is TGTGCCTGGAGTGTTGGGACAGGCTTAAATTCACCCCTCCACTTT. Its protein is CAWSVGTGLNSPLHF.

CDR3 sequence: CASRFTGGTEAFF. CDR3 nucleotides: TGTGCCAGCAGGTTCACAGGGGGCACTGAAGCTTTCTTT. V gene TRBV27 combines with J gene TRBJ1-1; 8 bases are shared with TRBD1. The CDR3 runs 13 residues. Per the germline V gene, CDR1 is MNHEY and CDR2 is SMNVEV (reference sequence). J was trimmed by 4 bases and V by 6 bases; bases with no gene match: 4.

The V and J genes are TRBV19 and TRBJ2-1; TRBD2 matches at 9 bases. The CDR3 is made up of 15 amino acids. The germline V gene encodes CDR1 LNHDA and CDR2 SQIVND (reference sequence). V lost 5 bases and J lost 5; bases outside the gene matches: 7. For the CDR3, the DNA is TGTGCCAGTAGTGTAACTAGCGGGCGCAACAATGAGCAGTTCTTC. Translation: CASSVTSGRNNEQFF. The entire variable domain, with the rest obtained from reference TRBV19 and TRBJ2-1, is as follows: DGGITQSPKYLFRKEGQNVTLSCEQNLNHDAMYWYRQDPGQGLRLIYYSQIVNDFQKGDIAEGYSVSREKKESFPLTVTSAQKNPTAFYLCASSVTSGRNNEQFFGPGTRLTVL.

This sequence joins TRBV7-8 and TRBJ1-1; tentatively, D is TRBD1 (6 bases). The CDR3 has 14 amino acids. Germline loops: CDR1 SGHVS, CDR2 FQNEAQ. Trimming took 1 base from V and 2 from J, leaving 8 bases between them. The CDR3 protein is CASSLGTVNTEAFF. The CDR3 bases are TGTGCCAGCAGCTTAGGGACAGTTAACACTGAAGCTTTCTTT.

The chain carries TRBV6-4 and TRBJ2-3; TRBD2 agrees at 9 bases. This CDR3 is 16 amino acids long. With 2 bases clipped from V and 4 bases from J, the junction kept 7 bases outside the gene matches. From germline, CDR1 is MRHNA and CDR2 SNTAGT. The DNA for the CDR3 is TGTGCCAGCAGTGACCTGGCGGGAGGGTCCCCAGATACGCAGTATTTT. Its translation: CASSDLAGGSPDTQYF.

This clone was seen a single time. The chain links TRBV9 to TRBJ2-3; no clear D. This CDR3 comprises 14 residues. Germline V gene data show CDR1 as SGDLS and CDR2 as YYNGEE. With 0 bases removed from V and 0 bases from J, the gap between germline ends came to 5 bases. This CDR3 reads CASSVALSTDTQYF. CDR3 bases: TGTGCCAGCAGCGTAGCTCTCAGCACAGATACGCAGTATTTT.

J is TRBJ2-7 and V is TRBV29-1; D is uncertain. V lost 4 bases, J lost 2 bases, and 9 bases lay in between. The CDR3 extends over 12 amino acids. Germline V gives CDR1 SQVTM, CDR2 ANQGSEA. CDR3 sequence reads: CSVVAVPYEQYF. The CDR3 nucleotides are TGCAGCGTTGTCGCAGTGCCCTACGAGCAGTACTTC.

The V and J genes are TRBV5-8 and TRBJ1-2, with a possible D match to TRBD1 (5 bases). The V and J ends lost 3 bases and 1 base respectively, with 10 bases between them. The CDR3 covers 14 residues. Germline V gene sequence: CDR1 SGHTS, CDR2 YDEGEE. The CDR3 region is CASSSDTYNYGYTF. The DNA for the CDR3 is TGTGCCAGCAGCTCGGACACCTATAACTATGGCTACACCTTC. The full variable domain, with the rest looked up from reference TRBV5-8 and TRBJ1-2, is EAGVTQSPTHLIKTRGQQATLRCSPISGHTSVYWYQQALGLGLQFLLWYDEGEERNRGNFPPRFSGRQFPNYSSELNVNALELEDSALYLCASSSDTYNYGYTFGSGTRLTVV.